This T cell receptor beta chain emerged from a study of T cell responses to AZD1222 COVID-19 vaccine. The CDR3 runs 15 residues. V was pared by 0 bases and J by 5 bases, with 13 bases between. Germline values: CDR1 PRHDT, CDR2 FYEKMQ (reference sequence). The protocol was immunoSEQ multiplex PCR, while the TCRdb copy is restricted to in-frame clones and leaves out a portion. Found here are 110,000 or so clones, about 87% of them singletons; the top ten hold approximately 6.9%. The input for sequencing was peripheral blood, taken 28 days after the second AZD1222 dose. This TCR derives from an adult who received the AZD1222 COVID-19 vaccine. The V call is TRBV13, the J call TRBJ2-5; D remains unclear. CDR3 protein: CASSLGDAPGETQYF. CDR3 nucleotide sequence: TGTGCCAGCAGCTTAGGGGACGCGCCTGGGGAGACCCAGTACTTC.